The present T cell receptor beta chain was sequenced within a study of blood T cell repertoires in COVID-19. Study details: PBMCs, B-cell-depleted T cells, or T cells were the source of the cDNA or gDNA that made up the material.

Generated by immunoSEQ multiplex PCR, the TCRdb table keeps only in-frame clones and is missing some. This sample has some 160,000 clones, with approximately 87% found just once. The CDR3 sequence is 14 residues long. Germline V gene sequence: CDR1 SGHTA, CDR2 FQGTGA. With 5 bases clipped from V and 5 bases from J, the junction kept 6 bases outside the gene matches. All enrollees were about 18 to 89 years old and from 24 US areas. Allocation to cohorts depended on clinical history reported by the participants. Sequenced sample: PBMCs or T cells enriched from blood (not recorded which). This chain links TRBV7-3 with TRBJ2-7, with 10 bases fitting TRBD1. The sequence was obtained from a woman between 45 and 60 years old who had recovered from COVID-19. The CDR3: CASSVAGTGDEQYF. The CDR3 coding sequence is TGTGCCAGCAGCGTAGCCGGGACAGGGGACGAGCAGTACTTC.